This TCR beta chain was retrieved from a study of T cell repertoires in cytomegalovirus infection. Study-wide background: It can be stated that public TCR beta signatures indicated CMV infection as well as a matching HLA type.

The table lists this clonotype with many counts. Its antigen is currently unknown. TCRdb independently ran MiXCR on the reads; one entry per CDR3 protein. The top ten hold roughly a sixth of the sample, which has about 500,000 distinct CDR3 sequences, around 35% seen once. This CDR3 region has 14 residues. Trimming took off 5 bases at V and 6 bases at J, with 13 bases between the two ends. The germline V gene encodes CDR1 SEHNR and CDR2 FQNEAQ (reference sequence). Sequencing was performed on cultured PBMCs, taken from culture after CMV antigen stimulation. The chain links TRBV7-9 to TRBJ2-2; D gene ambiguous. This clonotype was obtained from a human donor in good health (CMV status not recorded). Some clones in this sample may be carry-over from other donors' samples. The CDR3 sequence: CASSPSVAAGELFF. For the CDR3, the DNA is TGTGCCAGCAGCCCCTCAGTGGCGGCCGGGGAGCTGTTTTTT.